These 2 T cell receptor beta chains were sequenced from one sample in a study of cytomegalovirus exposure and HLA in healthy donors. The study ran its PCR with 60 Vbeta and 13 Jbeta primers. Profiled with immunoSEQ multiplex PCR; TCRdb holds only in-frame clones, not every one. The table has about 190,000 clones, roughly 80% seen once. What was sequenced was PBMCs. All receptors derive from a man in his forties or fifties in good health and CMV-seronegative.

To note about this clone: At one end the junction does not follow the germline gene, possibly because of a read error. The chain carries TRBV7-9 and TRBJ1-1; 9 bases fit TRBD1. Germline assignment: CDR1 SEHNR and CDR2 FQNEAQ (reference sequence). The CDR3 covers 15 residues. The CDR3 DNA sequence: TGTTCCAGCAGCTCCAACAGGGGGCTGAACACTGAAGCTTTCTTT. It encodes CSSSSNRGLNTEAFF.

The V call is TRBV7-9, the J call TRBJ2-7, with D maybe TRBD2 (6 bases). V gave up 6 bases and J gave up 6 bases, with 15 bases separating them. CDR1 SEHNR and CDR2 FQNEAQ come from the germline V gene (reference sequence). This CDR3 is 13 amino acids long. CDR3 in amino acids: CASSTPGVSEQYF. The CDR3 nucleotides are TGTGCCAGCAGTACCCCGGGGGTCTCCGAGCAGTACTTC.